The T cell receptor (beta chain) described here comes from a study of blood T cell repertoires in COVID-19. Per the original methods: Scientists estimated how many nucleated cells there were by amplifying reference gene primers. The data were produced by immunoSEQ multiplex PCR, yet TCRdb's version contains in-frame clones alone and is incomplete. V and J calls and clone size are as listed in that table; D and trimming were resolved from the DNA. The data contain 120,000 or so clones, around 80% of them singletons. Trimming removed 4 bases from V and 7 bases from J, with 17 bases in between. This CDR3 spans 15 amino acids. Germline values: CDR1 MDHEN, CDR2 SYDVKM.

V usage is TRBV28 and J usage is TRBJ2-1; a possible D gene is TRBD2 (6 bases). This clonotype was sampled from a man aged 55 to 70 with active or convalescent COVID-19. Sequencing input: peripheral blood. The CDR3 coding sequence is TGTGCCAGCAGTTCCCTGAAGCGGGCCTTAAATGAGCAGTTCTTC. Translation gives CASSSLKRALNEQFF.